These 25 T cell receptor beta chains came from one sample sequenced in a study of blood T cell repertoires in COVID-19 (dated by TCRdb to the early 2020s). The protocol used for the library was the immunoSEQ multiplex PCR assay. The immuneACCESS repertoire file appears here via TCRdb, limited to in-frame rearrangements. These files lack a portion of the clones; in checked studies, under half of the deficit traces to unresolved V genes, and the cause of the others is not known. This sample has under 35,000 clones in its table, and approximately 85% of those were observed once. Of the sample, 6.5% to 8.5% is held by the ten largest clones. Input material: peripheral blood. These TCRs come from a woman aged 50 to 60 with active COVID-19.

This clone was seen a single time. The chain carries TRBV18 and TRBJ2-7; TRBD1 aligns across 9 bases. The CDR3 covers 14 residues. Germline values: CDR1 KGHSH, CDR2 LQKENI. V lost 3 bases, J lost 5 bases, and 5 bases stayed unmatched. The chain's CDR3 is CASSPYTGGDEQYF. Here the CDR3 DNA reads TGTGCCAGCTCACCCTATACAGGGGGCGACGAGCAGTACTTC.

The gene calls are TRBV5-1 and TRBJ1-2; 7 nucleotides line up with TRBD1. V gave up 4 bases and J gave up 8 bases; unmatched junction bases: 14. Germline V gives CDR1 SGHRS, CDR2 YFSETQ. This CDR3 region has 15 residues. The CDR3 coding sequence is TGCGCCAGCAGCGCGATACAGGGGTCTCCGGGAGGCTACACCTTC. The encoded protein is CASSAIQGSPGGYTF. Full variable domain (remainder filled in from reference TRBV5-1 and TRBJ1-2): KAGVTQTPRYLIKTRGQQVTLSCSPISGHRSVSWYQQTPGQGLQFLFEYFSETQRNKGNFPGRFSGRQFSNSRSEMNVSTLELGDSALYLCASSAIQGSPGGYTFGSGTRLTVV.

This chain connects TRBV29-1 to TRBJ2-6; D is undetermined. Trimming cost V 6 bases and J 0 bases, with 3 bases left between them. The CDR3 is 12 amino acids. Germline lookup yields CDR1 SQVTM and CDR2 ANQGSEA. For the CDR3, the DNA is TGCAGCGTCCACTCTGGGGCCAACGTCCTGACTTTC. It encodes CSVHSGANVLTF. Full variable domain (rest looked up from reference TRBV29-1 and TRBJ2-6): SAVISQKPSRDICQRGTSLTIQCQVDSQVTMMFWYRQQPGQSLTLIATANQGSEATYESGFVIDKFPISRPNLTFSTLTVSNMSPEDSSIYLCSVHSGANVLTFGAGSRLTVL.

There are a few counts of this clone. The rearrangement joins TRBV9 to TRBJ2-7; the D gene is possibly TRBD2 (5 bases). The V gene lost 4 bases and the J gene lost 1 base, with 15 bases spanning the gap. There are 15 residues in the CDR3. The germline V gene encodes CDR1 SGDLS and CDR2 YYNGEE. In nucleotides, the CDR3 is TGTGCCAGCAGCCCTACAGTTACGGGGTCCTACGAGCAGTACTTC. It codes for CASSPTVTGSYEQYF.

The chain recombines TRBV9 with TRBJ2-1; TRBD2 matches at 8 bases. V shed 3 bases and J 1 base; nucleotides not matched to a gene: 3. Germline V lookup: CDR1 SGDLS, CDR2 YYNGEE. The CDR3 runs 15 residues. The CDR3 protein is CASSGGRKSYNEQFF. The CDR3 DNA reads as TGTGCCAGCAGCGGCGGGAGGAAGTCCTACAATGAGCAGTTCTTC.

The chain is built from TRBV4-1 and TRBJ2-1; D perhaps matches TRBD2 (7 bases). CDR1 is MGHRA and CDR2 is YSYEKL in the germline V gene. The CDR3 extends over 14 amino acids. V was trimmed by 1 base and J by 9 bases, leaving 13 bases between them. CDR3 region: CASSQVGGGGEQFF. Written as DNA, the CDR3 is TGCGCCAGCAGCCAAGTGGGGGGGGGCGGTGAGCAGTTCTTC.

The chain couples TRBV11-2 to TRBJ1-1; D is perhaps TRBD1 (5 bases). Looked up from germline, CDR1 is SGHAT and CDR2 is FQNNGV. V was trimmed by 1 base and J by 0 bases, leaving 15 bases between them. CDR3 size: 17 residues. CDR3 DNA: TGTGCCAGCAGCTTAGCCAGGGATTCCCGTATGAACACTGAAGCTTTCTTT. Amino acids: CASSLARDSRMNTEAFF.

This chain connects TRBV14 to TRBJ2-2; 11 bases agree with TRBD2. Trimming took 3 bases from V and 5 from J; bases not matched to a gene: 5. CDR3 length equals 16 residues. Germline CDR1 is SGHDN and CDR2 is FVKESK. The CDR3 sequence: CASSHRVAGGTGELFF. CDR3 nucleotide sequence: TGTGCCAGCAGCCATCGAGTAGCGGGAGGGACCGGGGAGCTGTTTTTT. The complete variable domain, with remaining parts taken from reference TRBV14 and TRBJ2-2, reads EAGVTQFPSHSVIEKGQTVTLRCDPISGHDNLYWYRRVMGKEIKFLLHFVKESKQDESGMPNNRFLAERTGGTYSTLKVQPAELEDSGVYFCASSHRVAGGTGELFFGEGSRLTVL.

The chain couples TRBV27 to TRBJ1-1; D is unresolved. Per the germline V gene, CDR1 is MNHEY and CDR2 is SMNVEV (reference sequence). The CDR3 covers 13 residues. Between the trimmed V and J ends, which lost 6 bases and 1 base, there was a span of 9 bases. CDR3 sequence (DNA): TGTGCCAGCAGGGCCGATGGGAACACTGAAGCTTTCTTT. This sequence encodes CASRADGNTEAFF.

V and J are TRBV28 and TRBJ1-4; 9 positions match TRBD1. V was clipped by 7 bases and J by 8 bases; unmatched bases: 5. Germline CDR1 and CDR2: MDHEN and SYDVKM. This CDR3 contains 13 residues. This chain's CDR3 is CASTRQGGEKLFF. CDR3 bases: TGTGCCAGCACCCGACAGGGGGGGGAAAAACTGTTTTTT.

This chain joins TRBV28 and TRBJ1-1; a weak D match, TRBD1 (6 bases). Trimming shortened V by 3 bases and J by 1 base, and 15 bases separated the two germline ends. CDR1 MDHEN and CDR2 SYDVKM come from the germline V gene. The CDR3 covers 16 residues. CDR3 protein: CASSFPLQGKNTEAFF. The DNA of the CDR3 is TGTGCCAGCAGTTTCCCTTTACAGGGAAAGAACACTGAAGCTTTCTTT.

This sequence joins TRBV6-5 and TRBJ2-1, with TRBD2 matching 10 bases. Trimming removed 2 bases from V and 4 bases from J; junction bases left unmatched: 5. This CDR3 spans 16 amino acids. The germline V gene encodes CDR1 MNHEY and CDR2 SVGAGI. CDR3 in amino acids: CASSYLTSGKYNEQFF. The CDR3 bases are TGTGCCAGCAGTTACCTTACTAGCGGGAAATACAATGAGCAGTTCTTC.

The rearrangement joins TRBV6-5 to TRBJ2-1, with 12 bases aligning to TRBD2. Germline trimming cut 2 bases from V and 9 bases from J; bases unmatched to any gene: 5. The germline gives CDR1 MNHEY, CDR2 SVGAGI. The CDR3 contains 15 residues. CDR3 sequence: CASSYRLAGGVEQFF. The CDR3 nucleotides are TGTGCCAGCAGTTACCGGCTAGCGGGAGGGGTTGAGCAGTTCTTC.

The count of this clone is one. The rearrangement uses TRBV30 and TRBJ1-1; TRBD1 agrees at 10 bases. Germline loops: CDR1 GTSNPN, CDR2 SVGIG (reference sequence). This CDR3 is 13 amino acids long. V shed 4 bases and J 5 bases; nucleotides not matched to a gene: 4. CDR3 in DNA: TGTGCCTGGACAGACAGGGGGCGAACTGAAGCTTTCTTT. This translates into CAWTDRGRTEAFF.

V usage is TRBV9 and J usage is TRBJ2-3; 8 nucleotides line up with TRBD2. The germline gives CDR1 SGDLS, CDR2 YYNGEE. This CDR3 has 15 amino acids. V gave up 4 bases and J gave up 5 bases; unmatched junction bases: 9. CDR3 residues: CASSPLWAGGDTQYF. The CDR3 DNA reads as TGTGCCAGCAGCCCTCTGTGGGCGGGAGGAGATACGCAGTATTTT.

V and J are TRBV29-1 and TRBJ2-1, with TRBD2 as a possible D gene (5 bases). The germline gives CDR1 SQVTM, CDR2 ANQGSEA. There are 10 residues in the CDR3. Trimming removed 4 bases at V and 7 bases at J, with 5 bases between. CDR3 DNA: TGCAGCGTTGGAGGGAATGAGCAGTTCTTC. Amino acids: CSVGGNEQFF.

DNA of the CDR3: TGTGCCAGCAGTTCCTGGGGGGAACAAGAGACCCAGTACTTC. Its translation is CASSSWGEQETQYF. The V call is TRBV6-5, the J call TRBJ2-5; a weak D match, TRBD2 (6 bases). Deletions cut 4 bases from V and 2 bases from J, with 11 bases between. In germline, CDR1 is MNHEY, CDR2 SVGAGI. The CDR3 has 14 residues.

CDR3 DNA: TGTGCCAGCAGCTTGCCGGGACAGGGGGCCGTCTATGGCTACACCTTC. Translation: CASSLPGQGAVYGYTF. V is TRBV5-4 and J is TRBJ1-2; 12 bases are a match to TRBD1. Germline V gives CDR1 SGHNT, CDR2 YYREEE (reference sequence). This CDR3 has 16 amino acids. V shed 1 base, J shed 4 bases, and the junction held 5 bases outside the gene matches.

The chain joins TRBV3-1 (or the pseudogene TRBV3-2) to TRBJ2-2; TRBD2 is a possible D gene (6 bases). The germline V gene has CDR1 LGHDT and CDR2 YNNKEL (reference sequence). Between the trimmed V and J ends, which lost 6 bases and 1 base, there was a span of 12 bases. The CDR3 consists of 15 residues. CDR3 coding DNA: TGTGCCAGCAGTCCGGGACTCCTGAACACCGGGGAGCTGTTTTTT. This gives the protein CASSPGLLNTGELFF.

The V and J genes are TRBV3-1 (or the pseudogene TRBV3-2) and TRBJ2-3, with TRBD1 matching 9 bases. The V and J ends lost 5 bases and 6 bases, in that order; junction bases with no gene match: 6. Germline CDR1 is LGHDT and CDR2 is YNNKEL (reference sequence). The CDR3 loop spans 14 amino acids. CDR3 DNA: TGTGCCAGCAGCTCACGCGACAGGGGGGATACGCAGTATTTT. Translation gives CASSSRDRGDTQYF.

In regard to this clone: Germline and junction disagree at one end, which may indicate a read error. This chain connects TRBV10-3 to TRBJ2-7, with 7 positions matching TRBD2. The length of the CDR3 is 13 residues. CDR1 is ENHRY, CDR2 SYGVKD, per germline. CDR3 bases: TGTGCCATCAGTGATGGGAGGGGTTTACTAGCACACTTC. Translating it yields CAISDGRGLLAHF.

CDR3 protein: CASREGWFTEAFF. DNA for the CDR3: TGCGCCAGCAGGGAGGGGTGGTTTACTGAAGCTTTCTTT. V and J are TRBV4-1 and TRBJ1-1; D might be TRBD1 (5 bases). Looked up from germline, CDR1 is MGHRA and CDR2 is YSYEKL. CDR3 size: 13 residues. Trimming took off 6 bases at V and 5 bases at J, with 13 bases between the two ends.

This clone occurred once. This chain connects TRBV5-1 to TRBJ2-5, with TRBD2 identical over 8 bases. CDR1 and CDR2 from the germline V gene are SGHRS and YFSETQ. This CDR3 has 17 residues. V was pared by 4 bases and J by 1 base, with 12 bases of the junction left unmatched. The CDR3 region is CASSPALLAAAQETQYF. CDR3 sequence (DNA): TGCGCCAGCAGCCCAGCGCTACTAGCGGCCGCCCAAGAGACCCAGTACTTC.

V gene TRBV18 combines with J gene TRBJ1-2; 7 nucleotides match TRBD1. CDR1 and CDR2 (germline): KGHSH, LQKENI. J gave up 4 bases and V 2 bases, and 4 bases lay outside the gene matches. The CDR3 length is 14 residues. This chain's CDR3 is CASSPDRVPYGYTF. The CDR3 DNA sequence: TGTGCCAGCTCACCAGACAGGGTCCCCTATGGCTACACCTTC.

This clone was observed once. CDR3 nucleotide sequence: TGTGCCAGCAGTTCACCCCCTAGCGGGACTTACAATGAGCAGTTCTTC. Amino acid sequence: CASSSPPSGTYNEQFF. The J gene is TRBJ2-1, the V gene TRBV28; the match to TRBD2 covers 9 bases. The CDR3 is 16 amino acids. The junction had 8 bases not matched to a gene; V was cut back by 4 bases and J by 4 bases. CDR1 is MDHEN and CDR2 is SYDVKM in the germline V gene.